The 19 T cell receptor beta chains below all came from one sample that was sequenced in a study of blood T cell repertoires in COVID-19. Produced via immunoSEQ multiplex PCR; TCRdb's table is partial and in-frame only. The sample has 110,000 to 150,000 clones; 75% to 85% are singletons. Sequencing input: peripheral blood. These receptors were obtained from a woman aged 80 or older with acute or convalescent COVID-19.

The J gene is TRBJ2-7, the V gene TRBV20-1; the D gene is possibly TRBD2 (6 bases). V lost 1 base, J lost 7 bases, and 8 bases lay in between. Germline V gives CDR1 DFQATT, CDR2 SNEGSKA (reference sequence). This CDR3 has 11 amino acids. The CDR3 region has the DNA TGCAGTGCTAGAGGCGCGGGGGAGCAGTACTTC. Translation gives CSARGAGEQYF.

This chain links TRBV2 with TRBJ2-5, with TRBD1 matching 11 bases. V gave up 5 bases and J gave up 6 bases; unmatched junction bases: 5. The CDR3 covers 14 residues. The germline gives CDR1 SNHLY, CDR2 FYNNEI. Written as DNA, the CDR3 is TGTGCCAGCAGTCAGGGACAGGGGGGGCAGACCCAGTACTTC. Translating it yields CASSQGQGGQTQYF.

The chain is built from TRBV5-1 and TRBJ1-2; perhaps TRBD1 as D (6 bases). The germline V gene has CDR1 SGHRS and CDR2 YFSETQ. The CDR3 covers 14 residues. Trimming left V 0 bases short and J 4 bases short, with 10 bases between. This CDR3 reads CASSLDRESYGYTF. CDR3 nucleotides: TGCGCCAGCAGCTTGGACAGGGAGAGCTATGGCTACACCTTC.

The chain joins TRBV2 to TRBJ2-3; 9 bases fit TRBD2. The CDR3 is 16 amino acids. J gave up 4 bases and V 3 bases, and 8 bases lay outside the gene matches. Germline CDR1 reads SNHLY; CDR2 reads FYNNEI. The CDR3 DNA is TGTGCCAGCAGTGATGTCATGGCGGGGGGGCCAGATACGCAGTATTTT. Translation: CASSDVMAGGPDTQYF.

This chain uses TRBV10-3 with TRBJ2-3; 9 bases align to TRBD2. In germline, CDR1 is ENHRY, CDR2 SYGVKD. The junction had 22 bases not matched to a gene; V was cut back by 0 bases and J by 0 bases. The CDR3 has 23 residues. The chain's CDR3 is CAISESKREANVTKPISTDTQYF. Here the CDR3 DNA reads TGTGCCATCAGTGAGTCGAAGCGGGAGGCCAATGTCACTAAGCCCATCAGCACAGATACGCAGTATTTT.

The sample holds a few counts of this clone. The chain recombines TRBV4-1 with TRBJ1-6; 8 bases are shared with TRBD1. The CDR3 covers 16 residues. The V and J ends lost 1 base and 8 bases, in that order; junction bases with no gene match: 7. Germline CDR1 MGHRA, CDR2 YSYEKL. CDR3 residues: CASSQVAVTGDSPLHF. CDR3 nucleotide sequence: TGCGCCAGCAGCCAAGTCGCCGTGACAGGGGATTCACCCCTCCACTTT.

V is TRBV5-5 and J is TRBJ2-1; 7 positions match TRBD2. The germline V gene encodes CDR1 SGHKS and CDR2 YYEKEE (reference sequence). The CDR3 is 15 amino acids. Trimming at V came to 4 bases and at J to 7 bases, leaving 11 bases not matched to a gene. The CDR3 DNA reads TGTGCCAGCAGCACACACCTCCCCGGGAGGAATGAGCAGTTCTTC. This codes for CASSTHLPGRNEQFF.

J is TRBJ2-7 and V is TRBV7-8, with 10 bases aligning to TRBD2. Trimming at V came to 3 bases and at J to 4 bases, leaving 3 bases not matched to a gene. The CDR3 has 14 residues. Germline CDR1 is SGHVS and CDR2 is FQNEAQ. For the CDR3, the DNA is TGTGCCAGCAGCTTGGCTAGCGGGGGTTACGAGCAGTACTTC. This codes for CASSLASGGYEQYF.

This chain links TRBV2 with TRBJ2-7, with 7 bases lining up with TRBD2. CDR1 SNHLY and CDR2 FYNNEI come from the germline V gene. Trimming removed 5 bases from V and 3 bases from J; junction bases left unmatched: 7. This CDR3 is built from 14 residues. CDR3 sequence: CASSRTSANYEQYF. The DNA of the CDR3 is TGTGCCAGCAGTCGGACTAGTGCAAACTACGAGCAGTACTTC.

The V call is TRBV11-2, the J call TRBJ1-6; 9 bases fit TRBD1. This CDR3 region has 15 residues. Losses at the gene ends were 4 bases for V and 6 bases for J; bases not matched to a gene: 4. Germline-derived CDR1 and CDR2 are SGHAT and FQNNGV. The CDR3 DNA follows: TGTGCCAGCAGCTATAGACAGGGGGTTAATTCACCCCTCCACTTT. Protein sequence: CASSYRQGVNSPLHF. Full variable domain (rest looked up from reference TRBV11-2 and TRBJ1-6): EAGVAQSPRYKIIEKRQSVAFWCNPISGHATLYWYQQILGQGPKLLIQFQNNGVVDDSQLPKDRFSAERLKGVDSTLKIQPAKLEDSAVYLCASSYRQGVNSPLHFGNGTRLTVT.

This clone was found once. The CDR3 bases are TGTGCCAGCAGCTTGGGGCGGTCTTACGAGCAGTACTTC. It codes for CASSLGRSYEQYF. This chain joins TRBV13 and TRBJ2-7, with D maybe TRBD1 (5 bases). The ends were cut back, 3 bases at V and 4 bases at J, with 10 bases in the middle. Germline loops: CDR1 PRHDT, CDR2 FYEKMQ (reference sequence). The CDR3 is 13 residues long.

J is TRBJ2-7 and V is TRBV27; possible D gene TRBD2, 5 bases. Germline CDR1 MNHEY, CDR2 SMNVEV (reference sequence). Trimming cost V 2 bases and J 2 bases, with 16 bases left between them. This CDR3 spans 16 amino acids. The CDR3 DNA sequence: TGTGCCAGCAGTTTAGATCCGGGGAACAGCGCCTACGAGCAGTACTTC. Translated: CASSLDPGNSAYEQYF.

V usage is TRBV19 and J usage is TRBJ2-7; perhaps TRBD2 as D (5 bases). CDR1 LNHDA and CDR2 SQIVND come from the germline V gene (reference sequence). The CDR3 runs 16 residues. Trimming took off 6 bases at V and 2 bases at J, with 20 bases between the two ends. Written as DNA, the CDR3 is TGTGCCAGTAGCCCGCTAAGCGGACGGAACCCCTACGAGCAGTACTTC. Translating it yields CASSPLSGRNPYEQYF.

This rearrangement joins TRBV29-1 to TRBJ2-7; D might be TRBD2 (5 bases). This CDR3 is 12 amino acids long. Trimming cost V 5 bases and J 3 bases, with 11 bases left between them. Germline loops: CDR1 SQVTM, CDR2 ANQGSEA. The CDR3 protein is CSVREPGYEQYF. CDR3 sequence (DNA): TGCAGCGTTAGGGAGCCAGGCTACGAGCAGTACTTC.

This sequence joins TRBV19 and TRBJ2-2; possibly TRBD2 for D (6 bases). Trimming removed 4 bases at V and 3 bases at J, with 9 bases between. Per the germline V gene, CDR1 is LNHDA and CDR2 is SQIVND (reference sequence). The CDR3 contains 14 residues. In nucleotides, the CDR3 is TGTGCCAGTAGTAGCGGGACGGACACCGGGGAGCTGTTTTTT. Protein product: CASSSGTDTGELFF.

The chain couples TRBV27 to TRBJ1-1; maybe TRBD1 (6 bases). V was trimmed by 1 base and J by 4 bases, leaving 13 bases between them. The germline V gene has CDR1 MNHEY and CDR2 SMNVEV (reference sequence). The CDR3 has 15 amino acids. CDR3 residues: CASSLWGQGSTEAFF. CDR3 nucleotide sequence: TGTGCCAGCAGTTTATGGGGGCAGGGCAGCACTGAAGCTTTCTTT.

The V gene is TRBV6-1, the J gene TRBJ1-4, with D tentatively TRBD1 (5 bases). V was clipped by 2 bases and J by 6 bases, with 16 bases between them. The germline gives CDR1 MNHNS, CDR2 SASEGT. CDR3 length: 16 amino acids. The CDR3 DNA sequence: TGTGCCAGCAGTGAAAATAGATGGTCGGGGGATGAAAAACTGTTTTTT. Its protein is CASSENRWSGDEKLFF.

In DNA, the CDR3 is TGTGCCAGCAGTAGACCGGGACAGGGCCCCTACGAGCAGTACTTC. Translation: CASSRPGQGPYEQYF. The J gene is TRBJ2-7, the V gene TRBV27; TRBD1 matches at 9 bases. The junction had 7 bases not matched to a gene; V was cut back by 5 bases and J by 2 bases. The germline V gene encodes CDR1 MNHEY and CDR2 SMNVEV (reference sequence). The CDR3 runs 15 residues.

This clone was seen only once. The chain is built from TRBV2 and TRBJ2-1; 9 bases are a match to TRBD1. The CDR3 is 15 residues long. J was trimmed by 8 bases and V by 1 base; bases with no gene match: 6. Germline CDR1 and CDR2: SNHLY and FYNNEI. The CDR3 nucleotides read TGTGCCAGCAGTGAAGGAGGACAGGGGATCCATGAGCAGTTCTTC. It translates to CASSEGGQGIHEQFF.